The next 24 T cell receptor beta chains were all read from a single sample in a study of beta chain features in type 1 diabetes (dated by TCRdb to 2016 to 2018). The method was the immunoSEQ multiplex PCR assay. The High Capacity cDNA Reverse Transcription Kit was used to reverse transcribe all of the isolated RNA, meaning that expressed TCRB transcripts were what got sequenced. TCRdb holds this immuneACCESS table with in-frame rearrangements only. Some clones are missing; in checked studies, unresolved V genes explain under half, and the rest has no known cause. This sample has about 230,000 clones in its table, and 9.6% of those were observed once. The ten largest clones represent 0.03% to 0.04% of the sample. The sample was naive CD4+ T cells from blood. Sample cell subset or site, as interpreted from the label and publication: true naive CD4+ T cells. The receptors here all came from a woman in her late teens or twenties in good health.

The CDR3 protein is CASSELGQGTYNEQFF. CDR3 in DNA: TGTGCCAGCAGTGAATTAGGACAGGGGACCTACAATGAGCAGTTCTTC. The rearrangement uses TRBV2 and TRBJ2-1; 9 nucleotides agree with TRBD1. The CDR3 loop spans 16 amino acids. Germline V gene sequence: CDR1 SNHLY, CDR2 FYNNEI. The trim removed 2 bases at V and 2 bases at J, leaving 4 bases unmatched. Combining the CDR3 with reference TRBV2 and TRBJ2-1 gives the whole variable domain EPEVTQTPSHQVTQMGQEVILRCVPISNHLYFYWYRQILGQKVEFLVSFYNNEISEKSEIFDDQFSVERPDGSNFTLKIRSTKLEDSAMYFCASSELGQGTYNEQFFGPGTRLTVL.

The V and J genes are TRBV14 and TRBJ2-1; 9 bases agree with TRBD1. The CDR3 has 15 amino acids. The germline CDR1 and CDR2 sequences are SGHDN and FVKESK. J lost 5 bases, V lost 6 bases, and 8 bases had no gene match. This CDR3 reads CASRSGTGSNNEQFF. The CDR3 DNA reads as TGTGCCAGCAGATCCGGGACAGGGTCGAACAATGAGCAGTTCTTC.

This clone has more than one count but fewer than ten. The V and J genes are TRBV18 and TRBJ2-4; D may be TRBD2 (6 bases). The germline V gene has CDR1 KGHSH and CDR2 LQKENI. V shed 1 base and J shed 4 bases, with 11 bases lying between them. This CDR3 is built from 15 residues. CDR3 amino acids: CASSPRISGKNIQYF. CDR3 sequence (DNA): TGTGCCAGCTCACCACGGATTAGCGGTAAAAACATTCAGTACTTC.

This chain links TRBV5-1 with TRBJ1-2; 8 nucleotides match TRBD1. V dropped 5 bases and J dropped 6; count of bases not matched to a gene: 12. CDR3 length equals 15 residues. Germline loops: CDR1 SGHRS, CDR2 YFSETQ. CDR3 sequence: CASSLWTGISDGYTF. DNA for the CDR3: TGCGCCAGCAGTTTGTGGACAGGGATTTCCGATGGCTACACCTTC. The entire variable domain, with the rest obtained from reference TRBV5-1 and TRBJ1-2, is as follows: KAGVTQTPRYLIKTRGQQVTLSCSPISGHRSVSWYQQTPGQGLQFLFEYFSETQRNKGNFPGRFSGRQFSNSRSEMNVSTLELGDSALYLCASSLWTGISDGYTFGSGTRLTVV.

This clone was seen a handful of times. The V and J genes are TRBV2 and TRBJ2-3, with D maybe TRBD2 (6 bases). The CDR3 runs to 15 residues. Trimming took 5 bases from V and 1 from J, leaving 13 bases between them. Germline CDR1 is SNHLY and CDR2 is FYNNEI. For the CDR3, the DNA is TGTGCCAGCAGTCCAGTGTCGGGGGGCACAGATACGCAGTATTTT. Amino acid sequence: CASSPVSGGTDTQYF.

This clone was observed a few times. V and J are TRBV15 and TRBJ2-1; 7 bases map to TRBD2. The J segment lost 8 bases and the V segment lost 1 base, leaving 2 bases of the junction unmatched. The germline gives CDR1 LNHNV, CDR2 YYDKDF (reference sequence). This CDR3 has 13 residues. The CDR3 loop is CATSRGREDEQFF. In DNA, the CDR3 is TGTGCCACCAGCAGAGGTCGGGAGGATGAGCAGTTCTTC.

The chain employs TRBV7-8 and TRBJ1-2; no reliable D call. V was cut by 2 bases and J by 2 bases, with 9 bases left in between. CDR1 is SGHVS and CDR2 is FQNEAQ in the germline V gene. The CDR3 covers 14 residues. Here the CDR3 DNA reads TGTGCCAGCAGCTTAAACAGAGAGAACTATGGCTACACCTTC. Translation: CASSLNRENYGYTF.

The rearrangement uses TRBV5-1 and TRBJ2-7; the match to TRBD1 covers 8 bases. The V gene's germline CDR1 is SGHRS and CDR2 YFSETQ. J gave up 4 bases and V 6 bases, and 9 bases lay outside the gene matches. This CDR3 is built from 14 residues. The CDR3 spells CASNGAQGAYEQYF. The CDR3 DNA sequence: TGCGCCAGCAATGGGGCCCAGGGGGCTTACGAGCAGTACTTC.

This clone was recorded a few times. This chain joins TRBV7-3 and TRBJ2-5; D not resolved. Trimming took off 5 bases at V and 3 bases at J, with 13 bases between the two ends. The CDR3 has 14 residues. Germline CDR1 and CDR2: SGHTA and FQGTGA. The CDR3 is CASSLVSTEETQYF. CDR3 nucleotides: TGTGCCAGCAGCCTTGTATCAACTGAAGAGACCCAGTACTTC.

The chain couples TRBV6-4 to TRBJ2-2, with D possibly TRBD2 on 5 matching bases. The CDR3 sequence is 14 residues long. From germline, CDR1 is MRHNA and CDR2 SNTAGT. With 4 bases removed from V and 7 bases from J, the gap between germline ends came to 13 bases. The CDR3 loop reads CASSARAKGGELFF. CDR3 nucleotides: TGTGCCAGCAGTGCGAGGGCCAAGGGCGGGGAGCTGTTTTTT.

This clone was seen a few times. V gene TRBV28 combines with J gene TRBJ2-2, with 10 bases aligning to TRBD2. V gave up 2 bases and J gave up 4 bases; unmatched junction bases: 1. The CDR3 covers 15 residues. CDR1 and CDR2 from the germline V gene are MDHEN and SYDVKM. The CDR3 loop is CASSLLAGVTGELFF. The CDR3 DNA follows: TGTGCCAGCAGTTTACTAGCGGGAGTCACCGGGGAGCTGTTTTTT.

V gene TRBV6-6 combines with J gene TRBJ2-5; TRBD2 matches at 10 bases. This CDR3 is built from 15 residues. J lost 8 bases, V lost 8 bases, and 14 bases had no gene match. The germline V gene has CDR1 MNHNY and CDR2 SVGAGI (reference sequence). The CDR3 DNA reads as TGTGCCAGCGCGTTAGGGCTAGCGGGAGCACGAACCCAGTACTTC. Its protein product is CASALGLAGARTQYF.

The chain carries TRBV6-6 and TRBJ1-2, with D perhaps TRBD1 (6 bases). CDR1 and CDR2 (germline): MNHNY, SVGAGI (reference sequence). V shed 7 bases and J shed 4 bases, with 7 bases lying between them. This CDR3 has 11 amino acids. The CDR3 is CASTTGYGYTF. DNA for the CDR3: TGTGCCAGCACGACAGGCTATGGCTACACCTTC.

There are a few counts of this clone. The rearrangement links TRBV7-6 to TRBJ1-2; D is possibly TRBD1 (5 bases). Germline CDR1 SGHVS, CDR2 FNYEAQ. V gave up 4 bases and J gave up 2 bases, with 14 bases separating them. This CDR3 has 15 amino acids. This CDR3 reads CASSSGLIGNYGYTF. The CDR3 DNA reads as TGTGCCAGCAGCTCGGGACTGATCGGCAACTATGGCTACACCTTC.

This chain connects TRBV5-1 to TRBJ2-1, with D perhaps TRBD2 (5 bases). Between the trimmed V and J ends, which lost 2 bases and 8 bases, there was a span of 17 bases. This CDR3 has 15 amino acids. Germline-derived CDR1 and CDR2 are SGHRS and YFSETQ. In nucleotides, the CDR3 is TGCGCCAGCAGCTTCCCCATCGACGGAGGCGATGAGCAGTTCTTC. Translated: CASSFPIDGGDEQFF.

Remarks on this clone: Other nucleotide sequences in the sample specify the same CDR3. This chain joins TRBV5-1 and TRBJ2-5; 8 positions match TRBD2. Unmatched junction bases numbered 2, after V lost 0 bases and J lost 1 base. The CDR3 is 15 residues long. Germline values: CDR1 SGHRS, CDR2 YFSETQ. CDR3 sequence (DNA): TGCGCCAGCAGCTTGGTAGCGGGAAGCCAAGAGACCCAGTACTTC. Amino acids: CASSLVAGSQETQYF.

CDR3 region: CASSSYGTSSSYEQYF. Written as DNA, the CDR3 is TGTGCCAGCAGCTCATATGGGACATCGAGCTCCTACGAGCAGTACTTC. This sequence joins TRBV5-6 and TRBJ2-7; TRBD1 is a possible D gene (6 bases). The germline CDR1 and CDR2 sequences are SGHDT and YYEEEE. V was trimmed by 3 bases and J by 0 bases, leaving 16 bases between them. The length of the CDR3 is 16 residues.

This clone was detected once. The chain joins TRBV19 to TRBJ1-1; the D is unclear. The CDR3 is 14 residues long. The V end lost 7 bases, the J end lost 5 bases, and 17 bases lay between the germline ends. Germline CDR1 LNHDA, CDR2 SQIVND (reference sequence). CDR3 sequence reads: CASISGPGRTEAFF. Written as DNA, the CDR3 is TGTGCCAGTATTAGCGGGCCGGGGAGGACTGAAGCTTTCTTT.

This clone was seen a handful of times. The DNA for the CDR3 is TGTGCCAGCAGATTGACAGGGGCGAACTATGGCTACACCTTC. Translation gives CASRLTGANYGYTF. V usage is TRBV2 and J usage is TRBJ1-2, with TRBD1 matching 8 bases. Germline-derived CDR1 and CDR2 are SNHLY and FYNNEI. V gave up 6 bases and J gave up 2 bases; unmatched junction bases: 5. CDR3 length equals 14 residues.

V and J are TRBV30 and TRBJ2-6, with D perhaps matching TRBD1 (6 bases). The ends were cut back, 0 bases at V and 13 bases at J, with 19 bases in the middle. Per the germline V gene, CDR1 is GTSNPN and CDR2 is SVGIG (reference sequence). The CDR3 length is 15 residues. CDR3 DNA sequence: TGTGCCTGGAGTGTACCGGACAGACCCAATCGGGTCCTGACTTTC. Its protein product is CAWSVPDRPNRVLTF.

J is TRBJ2-3 and V is TRBV7-9; 7 bases agree with TRBD2. This CDR3 contains 16 residues. CDR1 is SEHNR and CDR2 is FQNEAQ in the germline V gene (reference sequence). V lost 0 bases to trimming and J lost 3 bases; unmatched junction nucleotides: 6. For the CDR3, the DNA is TGTGCCAGCAGCTTAGCGCCCCTCGGGAGGACAGATACGCAGTATTTT. As protein: CASSLAPLGRTDTQYF.

The chain couples TRBV2 to TRBJ2-7; 8 nucleotides align to TRBD2. V gave up 3 bases and J gave up 3 bases; unmatched junction bases: 4. Germline loops: CDR1 SNHLY, CDR2 FYNNEI. The CDR3 has 14 amino acids. The CDR3 sequence: CASSDGTSHYEQYF. As DNA, the CDR3 is TGTGCCAGCAGTGACGGGACTAGTCACTACGAGCAGTACTTC.

J is TRBJ2-1 and V is TRBV5-4; 10 positions agree with TRBD2. The CDR3 sequence is 16 residues long. From germline, CDR1 is SGHNT and CDR2 YYREEE (reference sequence). The ends lost 6 bases at V and 4 bases at J; junction bases unmatched: 10. The CDR3 nucleotides read TGTGCCAGCATGGGAAGTAGCGGGAGGCTATACAATGAGCAGTTCTTC. Protein product: CASMGSSGRLYNEQFF.

The chain combines TRBV30 with TRBJ1-6, with D possibly being TRBD1 (6 bases). V lost 4 bases, J lost 0 bases, and 13 bases lay in between. CDR1 is GTSNPN, CDR2 SVGIG, per germline (reference sequence). The CDR3 is made up of 16 amino acids. In nucleotides, the CDR3 is TGTGCCTGGAAATCAGGGGATTCCTCCTATAATTCACCCCTCCACTTT. This encodes CAWKSGDSSYNSPLHF. Based on the CDR3 plus reference TRBV30 and TRBJ1-6, the full variable domain is SQTIHQWPATLVQPVGSPLSLECTVEGTSNPNLYWYRQAAGRGLQLLFYSVGIGQISSEVPQNLSASRPQDRQFILSSKKLLLSDSGFYLCAWKSGDSSYNSPLHFGNGTRLTVT.